This TCR beta chain was sequenced for a study of blood T cell repertoires in COVID-19. Study context: Whether acute or convalescent, the COVID-19 samples came from the United States, Italy and Spain. Sources were T cells, B-cell-depleted T cells, or PBMCs; the material itself was cDNA or gDNA.

The CDR3 contains 10 residues. Trimming removed 5 bases from V and 5 bases from J, with 4 bases in between. CDR1 is MNHEY and CDR2 is SVGEGT in the germline V gene. Method: immunoSEQ multiplex PCR; TCRdb's copy keeps in-frame clones and lacks some. The sample includes about 44,000 clones, roughly 90% of them seen just once. V gene TRBV6-2 or TRBV6-3 combines with J gene TRBJ2-7, with D uncertain. Sequenced material: peripheral blood. The sequence was obtained from a woman aged 80 or older in a cohort sampled during active or convalescent COVID-19. The CDR3 region is CASSNNEQYF. DNA for the CDR3: TGTGCCAGCAGTAACAACGAGCAGTACTTC.